These 2 T cell receptor beta chains were all obtained from the same sample, sequenced in a study of blood T cell repertoires in COVID-19. The data were produced by immunoSEQ multiplex PCR, yet TCRdb's version contains in-frame clones alone and is incomplete. Among 200,000 to 250,000 clones, roughly 81% were seen once, and the ten largest hold more than 4%. Sample: peripheral blood. These receptors all come from a man between 50 and 59 years old with acute or convalescent COVID-19.

V gene TRBV5-1 combines with J gene TRBJ2-7; 7 nucleotides match TRBD1. The CDR3 is 16 residues long. After removal of 0 bases from V and 3 bases from J, the junction contained 9 bases not matched to a gene. Germline V lookup: CDR1 SGHRS, CDR2 YFSETQ. CDR3 residues: CASSLGIATGNYEQYF. CDR3 DNA: TGCGCCAGCAGCTTGGGAATCGCGACAGGGAACTACGAGCAGTACTTC.

This clone was observed many times. The chain combines TRBV5-1 with TRBJ2-1; 8 nucleotides agree with TRBD1. Germline V gives CDR1 SGHRS, CDR2 YFSETQ. The CDR3 contains 15 residues. The V gene end was trimmed by 4 bases and the J gene end by 3 bases; junction bases not matched to a gene: 6. The CDR3 reads CASSIRQGRYNEQFF. CDR3 DNA: TGCGCCAGCAGCATTAGACAGGGGCGCTACAATGAGCAGTTCTTC.